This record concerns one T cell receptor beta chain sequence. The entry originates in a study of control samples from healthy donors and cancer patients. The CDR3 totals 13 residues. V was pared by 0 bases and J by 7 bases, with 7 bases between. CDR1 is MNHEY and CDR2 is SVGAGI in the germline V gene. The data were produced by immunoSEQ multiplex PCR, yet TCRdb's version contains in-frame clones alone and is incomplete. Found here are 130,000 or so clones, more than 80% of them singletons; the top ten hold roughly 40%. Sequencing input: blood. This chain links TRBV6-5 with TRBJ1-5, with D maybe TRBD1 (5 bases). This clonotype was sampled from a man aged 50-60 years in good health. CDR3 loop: CASSYSWGQPQHF. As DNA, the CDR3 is TGTGCCAGCAGTTACTCGTGGGGGCAGCCCCAGCATTTT.